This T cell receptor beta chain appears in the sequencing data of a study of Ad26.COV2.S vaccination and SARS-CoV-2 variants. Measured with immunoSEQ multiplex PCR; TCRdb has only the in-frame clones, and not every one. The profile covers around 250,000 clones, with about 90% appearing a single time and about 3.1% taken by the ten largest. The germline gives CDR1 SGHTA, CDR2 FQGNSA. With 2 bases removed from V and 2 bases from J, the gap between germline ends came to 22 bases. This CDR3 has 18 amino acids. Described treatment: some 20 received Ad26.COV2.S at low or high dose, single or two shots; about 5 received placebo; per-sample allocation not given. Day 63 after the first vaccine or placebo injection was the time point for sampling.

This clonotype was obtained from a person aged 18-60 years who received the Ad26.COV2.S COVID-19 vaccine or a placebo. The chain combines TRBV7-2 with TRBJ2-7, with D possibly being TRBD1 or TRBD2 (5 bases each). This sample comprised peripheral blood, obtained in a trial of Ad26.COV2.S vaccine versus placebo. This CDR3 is CASSLSELKGETPYEQYF. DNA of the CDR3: TGTGCCAGCAGCTTATCCGAATTGAAAGGGGAGACCCCCTACGAGCAGTACTTC. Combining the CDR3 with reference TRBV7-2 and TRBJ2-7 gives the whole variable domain GAGVSQSPSNKVTEKGKDVELRCDPISGHTALYWYRQSLGQGLEFLIYFQGNSAPDKSGLPSDRFSAERTGGSVSTLTIQRTQQEDSAVYLCASSLSELKGETPYEQYFGPGTRLTVT.